One and the same sample provided the 28 T cell receptor beta chains below, sequenced in a study of T cells in Graves' hyperthyroidism and ophthalmopathy. It was RNA transcripts that yielded the amplified TCR beta CDR3 regions. HTBI primers were the set used in a first-round RT-PCR of the TCR CDR3. Each CDR3 protein gets one entry after TCRdb re-called the multiplex PCR reads with MiXCR. There are roughly 330,000 distinct CDR3 sequences in the sample; approximately 17% occur only once, and 33% lies in the top ten. Specimen: blood. These receptor sequences come from a man younger than 45 with Graves' hyperthyroidism.

Regarding this clonotype: A much larger clone lies a single base off, so this may be a read error. V usage is TRBV20-1 and J usage is TRBJ2-7; 7 bases are a match to TRBD2. CDR3 length: 15 amino acids. The germline gives CDR1 DFQATT, CDR2 SNEGSKA (reference sequence). The CDR3 coding sequence is TGCAGTGCTATAGCCCAATCCTCTAGCGGAAACGAGCCGTACTTC. The encoded protein is CSAIAQSSSGNEPYF.

This clonotype was detected many times. This rearrangement joins TRBV7-8 to TRBJ1-1; D call uncertain. This CDR3 is built from 15 residues. The V end lost 5 bases, the J end lost 2 bases, and 15 bases lay between the germline ends. Germline V CDR1 and CDR2: SGHVS, FQNEAQ. Here the CDR3 reads CASSVRGMGNTEAFF. The CDR3 DNA follows: TGTGCCAGCAGCGTCCGCGGGATGGGAAACACTGAAGCTTTCTTT.

This clonotype was observed a few times. The V gene is TRBV18, the J gene TRBJ2-2; D may be TRBD1 (5 bases). Trimming took off 3 bases at V and 4 bases at J, with 9 bases between the two ends. This CDR3 is 14 amino acids long. Germline V gene sequence: CDR1 KGHSH, CDR2 LQKENI. The CDR3 nucleotides are TGTGCCAGCTCACCCAGGGTTCTCACCGGGGAGCTGTTTTTT. It encodes CASSPRVLTGELFF.

The rearrangement links TRBV4-1 to TRBJ2-4; TRBD2 matches 7 bases. CDR3 length: 19 residues. Germline V CDR1 and CDR2: MGHRA, YSYEKL. V lost 3 bases and J lost 0; bases outside the gene matches: 14. The CDR3: CASSHLGLEGIIAKNIQYF. The CDR3 DNA reads TGCGCCAGCAGCCACCTTGGACTAGAGGGGATTATAGCCAAAAACATTCAGTACTTC.

The rearrangement uses TRBV20-1 and TRBJ2-7; the match to TRBD1 covers 10 bases. The V gene's germline CDR1 is DFQATT and CDR2 SNEGSKA (reference sequence). This CDR3 has 14 residues. V was clipped by 1 base and J by 2 bases; unmatched bases: 2. CDR3 DNA: TGCAGTGCTAGAGGGACAGGGGGGGCCTACGAGCAGTACTTC. This gives the protein CSARGTGGAYEQYF.

The V call is TRBV6-5, the J call TRBJ2-3; 7 bases are a match to TRBD2. Germline V gene data show CDR1 as MNHEY and CDR2 as SVGAGI. The trim removed 2 bases at V and 0 bases at J, leaving 5 bases unmatched. The CDR3 totals 16 residues. The CDR3 region is CASSYRFGRSTDTQYF. The CDR3 nucleotides are TGTGCCAGCAGTTACCGATTCGGGAGGAGCACAGATACGCAGTATTTT.

The table lists this clonotype with a few counts. This chain uses TRBV19 with TRBJ2-5; D uncertain. CDR1 is LNHDA and CDR2 is SQIVND in the germline V gene (reference sequence). There are 13 residues in the CDR3. The V end lost 4 bases, the J end lost 2 bases, and 8 bases lay between the germline ends. CDR3 bases: TGTGCCAGTAGTACCCAGGCTCAAGAGACCCAGTACTTC. This translates into CASSTQAQETQYF. The variable domain in full, completed from reference TRBV19 and TRBJ2-5, reads DGGITQSPKYLFRKEGQNVTLSCEQNLNHDAMYWYRQDPGQGLRLIYYSQIVNDFQKGDIAEGYSVSREKKESFPLTVTSAQKNPTAFYLCASSTQAQETQYFGPGTRLLVL.

The chain employs TRBV7-9 and TRBJ2-7; 11 bases agree with TRBD2. With 5 bases clipped from V and 6 bases from J, the junction kept 6 bases outside the gene matches. CDR3 length equals 14 residues. CDR1 SEHNR and CDR2 FQNEAQ come from the germline V gene (reference sequence). This chain's CDR3 is CASSTFSGRGEQYF. The DNA for the CDR3 is TGTGCCAGCAGCACCTTTAGCGGGAGGGGCGAGCAGTACTTC.

V is TRBV9 and J is TRBJ2-5, with 11 bases aligning to TRBD2. The germline CDR1 and CDR2 sequences are SGDLS and YYNGEE. This CDR3 region has 15 residues. The V segment lost 2 bases and the J segment 2 bases; nucleotides outside the gene matches: 2. The DNA of the CDR3 is TGTGCCAGCAGCGTCCTAGCGGGAGGACAAGAGACCCAGTACTTC. Protein: CASSVLAGGQETQYF.

In this sample, this clonotype turned up a few times. The chain uses TRBV12-5 and TRBJ1-1, with a possible D match to TRBD1 (5 bases). V dropped 6 bases and J dropped 4 bases, with 15 bases sitting between them. CDR3 length: 14 residues. From germline, CDR1 is LGHNT and CDR2 FRNRAP. The DNA of the CDR3 is TGTGCTAGTGGGTCCATAACGGGGGTCACTGAAGCTTTCTTT. As protein: CASGSITGVTEAFF.

This clonotype occurred many times. The chain employs TRBV3-1 and TRBJ1-3, with a tentative D call TRBD1 (6 bases). Germline assignment: CDR1 LGHDT and CDR2 YNNKEL (reference sequence). V was pared by 3 bases and J by 0 bases, with 9 bases between. This CDR3 has 15 residues. CDR3 nucleotides: TGTGCCAGCAGCCAGGGGGGCGACTCTGGAAACACCATATATTTT. This encodes CASSQGGDSGNTIYF. The whole variable domain, remainder taken from reference TRBV3-1 and TRBJ1-3, is DTAVSQTPKYLVTQMGNDKSIKCEQNLGHDTMYWYKQDSKKFLKIMFSYNNKELIINETVPNRFSPKSPDKAHLNLHINSLELGDSAVYFCASSQGGDSGNTIYFGEGSWLTVV.

This clonotype has at least ten counts. V usage is TRBV6-5 and J usage is TRBJ1-1, with a tentative D call TRBD1 (5 bases). This CDR3 contains 14 residues. Between the trimmed V and J ends, which lost 3 bases and 6 bases, there was a span of 14 bases. Per germline, CDR1 MNHEY and CDR2 SVGAGI. The CDR3, as DNA: TGTGCCAGCAGTTATCGCCGGCAGGGCCCTGAAGCTTTCTTT. Translating gives CASSYRRQGPEAFF.

This clonotype was picked up many times. The chain employs TRBV7-3 and TRBJ2-5; D is tentatively TRBD1 or TRBD2 (5 bases each). From germline, CDR1 is SGHTA and CDR2 FQGTGA. The CDR3 contains 14 residues. Trimming stripped 3 bases from V and 7 bases from J, with 15 bases between. DNA of the CDR3: TGTGCCAGCAGCTTGACAGACGAGGGGCCGACCCAGTACTTC. Encoded protein: CASSLTDEGPTQYF.

The rearrangement joins TRBV4-1 to TRBJ2-1, with TRBD2 identical over 7 bases. This CDR3 region has 14 residues. Trimming removed 0 bases from V and 9 bases from J; junction bases left unmatched: 5. The germline gives CDR1 MGHRA, CDR2 YSYEKL. DNA for the CDR3: TGCGCCAGCAGCCAAGATTGGGGGGGTAGTGAGCAGTTCTTC. Translating it yields CASSQDWGGSEQFF.

There are a few counts of this clonotype. The chain has TRBV29-1 and TRBJ2-1; no clear D gene. The CDR3 sequence is 15 residues long. V gave up 3 bases and J gave up 2 bases, with 14 bases separating them. The germline V gene has CDR1 SQVTM and CDR2 ANQGSEA. CDR3 in amino acids: CSVEPRAYAYNEQFF. CDR3 nucleotide sequence: TGCAGCGTTGAGCCTCGTGCGTATGCCTACAATGAGCAGTTCTTC.

This clonotype occurred many times. The chain has TRBV11-3 and TRBJ2-3; D uncertain. The V gene lost 5 bases and the J gene lost 6 bases, with 9 bases spanning the gap. The germline gives CDR1 SGHNT, CDR2 YENEEA. This CDR3 spans 12 amino acids. For the CDR3, the DNA is TGTGCCAGCAGCGAAAAAGTTGATACGCAGTATTTT. The encoded protein is CASSEKVDTQYF.

With respect to this clonotype: A much more abundant neighbour one base away suggests this may be a read error. The CDR3 DNA follows: TGCAGTGCTACCGGCGGGACAGAGACCTACGAGCAGTTCTTC. Translating it yields CSATGGTETYEQFF. The chain employs TRBV20-1 and TRBJ2-1; D perhaps matches TRBD1 (7 bases). This CDR3 contains 14 residues. Germline V lookup: CDR1 DFQATT, CDR2 SNEGSKA (reference sequence). V lost 4 bases, J lost 10 bases, and 20 bases lay in between.

This clonotype was observed at least ten times. The chain links TRBV11-3 to TRBJ2-5; no definite D call. This CDR3 spans 13 amino acids. The germline V gene has CDR1 SGHNT and CDR2 YENEEA. Trimming cost V 5 bases and J 2 bases, with 9 bases left between them. The CDR3 here is CASSNMEQETQYF. CDR3 DNA: TGTGCCAGCAGCAATATGGAGCAAGAGACCCAGTACTTC.

This clonotype was counted ten times or more. The chain uses TRBV5-1 and TRBJ2-7; 9 positions agree with TRBD2. J gave up 0 bases and V 3 bases, and 4 bases lay outside the gene matches. The CDR3 totals 15 residues. Germline loops: CDR1 SGHRS, CDR2 YFSETQ. In DNA, the CDR3 is TGCGCCAGCAGCTCCAAGCGGGAGGCCTCCTACGAGCAGTACTTC. It codes for CASSSKREASYEQYF.

This chain links TRBV7-8 with TRBJ1-2; 8 positions agree with TRBD1. Germline V gives CDR1 SGHVS, CDR2 FQNEAQ. The V and J ends lost 6 bases and 8 bases, in that order; junction bases with no gene match: 5. The CDR3 spans 12 residues. This CDR3 reads CASSMDRVGYTF. The CDR3 bases are TGTGCCAGCAGTATGGACAGGGTCGGCTACACCTTC.

This clonotype has at least ten counts. This chain connects TRBV7-8 to TRBJ2-3, with 9 positions matching TRBD2. Germline lookup yields CDR1 SGHVS and CDR2 FQNEAQ. The CDR3 length is 17 residues. The V segment lost 5 bases and the J segment 3 bases; nucleotides outside the gene matches: 12. The CDR3 protein is CASSETGTSRSTDTQYF. The CDR3 DNA reads TGTGCCAGCAGCGAAACCGGGACTAGCAGATCGACAGATACGCAGTATTTT.

This clonotype was seen only a few times. The chain uses TRBV10-3 and TRBJ2-5; D gene uncertain. Trimming stripped 3 bases from V and 1 base from J, with 12 bases between. Germline values: CDR1 ENHRY, CDR2 SYGVKD. This CDR3 spans 15 amino acids. The CDR3 DNA is TGTGCCATCAGTGAATTGGGTGGGTCCCAAGAGACCCAGTACTTC. Translated, it gives CAISELGGSQETQYF.

At least ten counts were recorded for this clonotype. The rearrangement links TRBV20-1 to TRBJ2-5, with D tentatively TRBD2 (5 bases). CDR1 and CDR2 (germline): DFQATT, SNEGSKA (reference sequence). This CDR3 region has 14 residues. The ends were cut back, 6 bases at V and 5 bases at J, with 19 bases in the middle. The CDR3 reads CSANPLASRETQYF. In DNA, the CDR3 is TGCAGTGCCAACCCCCTAGCATCGAGGGAGACCCAGTACTTC.

This clonotype was seen many times. V is TRBV28 and J is TRBJ1-2; no definite D call. V was cut by 3 bases and J by 11 bases, with 16 bases left in between. The CDR3 extends over 13 amino acids. Germline CDR1 MDHEN, CDR2 SYDVKM. This CDR3 is CASSLYTLGGYTF. CDR3 DNA: TGTGCCAGCAGTTTGTACACTCTCGGAGGTTACACCTTC.

Ten or more counts support this clonotype. The chain employs TRBV24-1 and TRBJ2-1; TRBD1 aligns across 10 bases. The germline V gene has CDR1 KGHDR and CDR2 SFDVKD. This CDR3 contains 16 residues. Losses at the gene ends were 4 bases for V and 4 bases for J; bases not matched to a gene: 6. As DNA, the CDR3 is TGTGCCACCAGTGAGACAGGGGGCGCGAAATACAATGAGCAGTTCTTC. Translating gives CATSETGGAKYNEQFF.

This clonotype turned up a few times. The chain employs TRBV7-9 and TRBJ2-1; D is ambiguous. The V end lost 1 base, the J end lost 7 bases, and 8 bases lay between the germline ends. CDR3 size: 13 residues. Per germline, CDR1 SEHNR and CDR2 FQNEAQ (reference sequence). For the CDR3, the DNA is TGTGCCAGCAGCTTAGATACGAGTAATGAGCAGTTCTTC. Translated, it gives CASSLDTSNEQFF.

This clonotype showed up many times. The gene calls are TRBV18 and TRBJ2-5; D remains ambiguous. Germline V lookup: CDR1 KGHSH, CDR2 LQKENI. The CDR3 totals 16 residues. Trimming shortened V by 1 base and J by 4 bases, and 16 bases separated the two germline ends. CDR3 protein: CASSPLARRSGETQYF. CDR3 DNA sequence: TGTGCCAGCTCACCACTTGCCAGGAGATCGGGAGAGACCCAGTACTTC. The full variable domain, in which reference TRBV18 and TRBJ2-5 provide the parts outside the CDR3, is NAGVMQNPRHLVRRRGQEARLRCSPMKGHSHVYWYRQLPEEGLKFMVYLQKENIIDESGMPKERFSAEFPKEGPSILRIQQVVRGDSAAYFCASSPLARRSGETQYFGPGTRLLVL.

Worth noting for this clonotype: This may be a read error: a much more frequent sequence differs by one nucleotide. This rearrangement joins TRBV7-2 to TRBJ1-1, with 7 bases lining up with TRBD1. The CDR3 extends over 15 amino acids. Germline CDR1 SGHTA, CDR2 FQGNSA. This chain's CDR3 is CASGFTTGPYTEAFF. The CDR3 DNA follows: TGTGCCAGCGGCTTTACGACAGGGCCATACACTGAAGCTTTCTTT.